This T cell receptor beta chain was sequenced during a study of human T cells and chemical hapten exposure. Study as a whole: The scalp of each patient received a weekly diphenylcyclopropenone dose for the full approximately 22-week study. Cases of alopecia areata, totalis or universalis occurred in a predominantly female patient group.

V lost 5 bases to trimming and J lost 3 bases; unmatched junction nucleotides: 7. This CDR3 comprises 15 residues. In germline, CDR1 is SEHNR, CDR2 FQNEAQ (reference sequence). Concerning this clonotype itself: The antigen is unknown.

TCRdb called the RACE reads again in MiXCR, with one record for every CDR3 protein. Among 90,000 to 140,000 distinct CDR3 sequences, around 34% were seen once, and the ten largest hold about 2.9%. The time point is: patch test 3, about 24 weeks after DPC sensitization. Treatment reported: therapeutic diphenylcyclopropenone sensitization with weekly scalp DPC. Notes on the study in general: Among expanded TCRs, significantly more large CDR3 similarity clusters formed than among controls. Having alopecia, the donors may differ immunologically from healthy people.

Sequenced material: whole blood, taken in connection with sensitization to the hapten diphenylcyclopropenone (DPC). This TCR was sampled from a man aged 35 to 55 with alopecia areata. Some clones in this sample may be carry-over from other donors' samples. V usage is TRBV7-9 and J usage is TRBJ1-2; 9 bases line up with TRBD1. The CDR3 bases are TGTGCCAGCAGCAGAGGGACAGGGAGCGACTATGGCTACACCTTC. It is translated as CASSRGTGSDYGYTF. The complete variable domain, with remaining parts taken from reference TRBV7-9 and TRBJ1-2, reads DTGVSQNPRHKITKRGQNVTFRCDPISEHNRLYWYRQTLGQGPEFLTYFQNEAQLEKSRLLSDRFSAERPKGSFSTLEIQRTEQGDSAMYLCASSRGTGSDYGYTFGSGTRLTVV.